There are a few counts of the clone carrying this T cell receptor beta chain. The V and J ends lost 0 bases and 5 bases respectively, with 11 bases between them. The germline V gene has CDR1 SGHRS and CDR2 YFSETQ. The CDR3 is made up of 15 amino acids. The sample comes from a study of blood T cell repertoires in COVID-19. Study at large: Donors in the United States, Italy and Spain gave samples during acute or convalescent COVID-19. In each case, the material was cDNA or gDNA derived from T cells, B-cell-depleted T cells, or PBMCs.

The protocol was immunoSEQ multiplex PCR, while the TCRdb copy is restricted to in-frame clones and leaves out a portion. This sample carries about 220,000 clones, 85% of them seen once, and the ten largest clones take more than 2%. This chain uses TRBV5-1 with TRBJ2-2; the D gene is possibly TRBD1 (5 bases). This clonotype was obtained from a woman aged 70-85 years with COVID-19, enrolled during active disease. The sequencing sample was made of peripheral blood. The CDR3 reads CASSLEPQGTGELFF. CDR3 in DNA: TGCGCCAGCAGCTTGGAGCCTCAGGGTACCGGGGAGCTGTTTTTT.